A selection of T cell receptor beta chains follows, all from one sample in a study of blood T cell repertoires in COVID-19. TCRdb's copy holds only in-frame clones and misses some; the assay was immunoSEQ multiplex PCR. The sample gives approximately 94,000 clones, roughly 92% of which show up once; 2.1% is in the top ten. Sequenced sample: peripheral blood. The receptors were sampled from a man aged 50 to 60 with active COVID-19. Both conserved end residues are trimmed from each CDR3. Each record gives: clone size, J gene, V gene, CDR3 protein. Clone sizes are given selectively: once, few, many, or a class where the clone is expanded.

size: once
J: TRBJ2-1
V: TRBV4-1
CDR3: ASTPTGGTYNEQF

size: .
J: TRBJ2-5
V: TRBV7-9
CDR3: ASSAGTVGETQY

size: .
J: TRBJ1-1
V: TRBV18
CDR3: ASSAQGPNTEAF

size: .
J: TRBJ1-5
V: TRBV3-1/TRBV3-2
CDR3: ASSQDFGVGNQPQH

size: .
J: TRBJ2-7
V: TRBV5-1
CDR3: ASSTPTGTGSYEQY

size: .
J: TRBJ2-3
V: TRBV28
CDR3: ASRAGTGQFGDTQY

size: .
J: TRBJ2-2
V: TRBV11-3
CDR3: ASSLVSAGLNTGELF

size: .
J: TRBJ1-1
V: TRBV14
CDR3: ASSGRDNKRGTEAF

size: .
J: TRBJ1-5
V: TRBV25-1
CDR3: ASSESTGIGQPQH

size: .
J: TRBJ2-3
V: TRBV3-1/TRBV3-2
CDR3: ASSQLSSAADTQY

size: .
J: TRBJ2-3
V: TRBV27
CDR3: ASSSYRVIADTQY

size: .
J: TRBJ2-7
V: TRBV9
CDR3: ASSVAPSEEGYEQY

size: .
J: TRBJ2-5
V: TRBV14
CDR3: ASSQGGQGGETQY

size: many
J: TRBJ1-6
V: TRBV7-8
CDR3: ASRRDSSSYNSPLH

size: .
J: TRBJ1-6
V: TRBV11-3
CDR3: ASSLGGNSPLH

size: .
J: TRBJ1-2
V: TRBV6-2/TRBV6-3
CDR3: ASSRDRGHYGYT

size: .
J: TRBJ2-7
V: TRBV2
CDR3: ASSDVRGRHEQY

size: .
J: TRBJ1-2
V: TRBV2
CDR3: AGTGEGYGYT

size: once
J: TRBJ2-2
V: TRBV7-8
CDR3: ASSLDSLQGAGELF

size: .
J: TRBJ2-5
V: TRBV18
CDR3: ASSPSLGDRYQETQY

size: .
J: TRBJ2-4
V: TRBV5-1
CDR3: ASSLLAGAKNIQY

size: .
J: TRBJ1-5
V: TRBV2
CDR3: ASSLRDSNQPQH

size: .
J: TRBJ2-6
V: TRBV19
CDR3: ASSHGQGPGANVLT

size: once
J: TRBJ2-1
V: TRBV19
CDR3: ASMGTSRSGYHEQF

size: .
J: TRBJ2-1
V: TRBV9
CDR3: ASSVGAGGKF

size: .
J: TRBJ2-7
V: TRBV5-6
CDR3: ASSLAVYEQY

size: once
J: TRBJ1-1
V: TRBV6-5
CDR3: ASSYSSGVRTEAF

size: few
J: TRBJ2-1
V: TRBV6-1
CDR3: ASSEYREYEQF

size: .
J: TRBJ2-2
V: TRBV12-3/TRBV12-4
CDR3: ASSRGHTGELF

size: once
J: TRBJ2-1
V: TRBV7-8
CDR3: ASSLASGGHNNEQF

size: .
J: TRBJ2-1
V: TRBV9
CDR3: ASSVDGLAGEQF

size: .
J: TRBJ2-2
V: TRBV6-5
CDR3: AATGTTGELF

size: .
J: TRBJ1-2
V: TRBV2
CDR3: ASSSRQGHNYGYT

size: .
J: TRBJ2-3
V: TRBV6-5
CDR3: ASSPTSGGGDTQY

size: .
J: TRBJ1-4
V: TRBV6-5
CDR3: ASSTGATNEKLF

size: .
J: TRBJ1-1
V: TRBV2
CDR3: ASSGQGRTEAF

size: .
J: TRBJ2-2
V: TRBV2
CDR3: ASSETGMNTGELF

size: once
J: TRBJ2-7
V: TRBV19
CDR3: ASSIGTGRYEQY

size: few
J: TRBJ2-1
V: TRBV19
CDR3: ASSTGSGSHEQF

size: .
J: TRBJ1-2
V: TRBV12-3/TRBV12-4
CDR3: ASTPGGRGYT

size: .
J: TRBJ1-6
V: TRBV5-1
CDR3: ASSSTGTGYTSPLH

size: .
J: TRBJ1-6
V: TRBV5-1
CDR3: ASSLSVQGTSPLH

size: .
J: TRBJ2-7
V: TRBV12-5
CDR3: ASGLVRTGTSYEQY

size: .
J: TRBJ2-6
V: TRBV19
CDR3: ASSIRATGANVLT

size: .
J: TRBJ2-7
V: TRBV5-1
CDR3: ASSFVTGTSYEQY

size: .
J: TRBJ1-4
V: TRBV6-4
CDR3: ASSDQSGTGVSVREKLF

size: .
J: TRBJ1-1
V: TRBV29-1
CDR3: SVEQGTAF

size: .
J: TRBJ1-2
V: TRBV6-5
CDR3: ASSLGDRAYGYT

size: .
J: TRBJ2-5
V: TRBV5-1
CDR3: ASSFSRTSGRPLETQY

size: once
J: TRBJ2-5
V: TRBV5-5
CDR3: ASETLGGPKGTQY

size: .
J: TRBJ2-5
V: TRBV19
CDR3: ASSTGLAWETQY

size: once
J: TRBJ1-2
V: TRBV3-1/TRBV3-2
CDR3: ASSQGTGLYGYT

size: .
J: TRBJ2-2
V: TRBV14
CDR3: ASSPIAGALGGELF

size: .
J: TRBJ2-3
V: TRBV6-1
CDR3: ASSARSGGAGTDTQY

size: .
J: TRBJ2-5
V: TRBV27
CDR3: ASTPRQDNQETQY

size: few
J: TRBJ2-4
V: TRBV27
CDR3: ASSSDSLAKNIQY

size: .
J: TRBJ2-1
V: TRBV11-3
CDR3: ASSLGLVSPYNEQF

size: .
J: TRBJ2-7
V: TRBV5-1
CDR3: ASSTGDSVSYEQY